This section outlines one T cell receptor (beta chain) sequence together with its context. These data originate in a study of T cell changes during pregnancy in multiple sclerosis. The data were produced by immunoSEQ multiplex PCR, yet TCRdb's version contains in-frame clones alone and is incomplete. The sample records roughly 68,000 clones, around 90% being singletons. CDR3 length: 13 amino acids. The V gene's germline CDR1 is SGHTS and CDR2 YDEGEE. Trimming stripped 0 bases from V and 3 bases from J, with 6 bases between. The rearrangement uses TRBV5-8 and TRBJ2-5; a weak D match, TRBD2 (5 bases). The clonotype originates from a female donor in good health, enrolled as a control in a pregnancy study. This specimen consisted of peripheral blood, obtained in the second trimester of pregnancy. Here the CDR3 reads CASSLDGEETQYF. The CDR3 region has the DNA TGTGCCAGCAGCTTGGACGGGGAAGAGACCCAGTACTTC.